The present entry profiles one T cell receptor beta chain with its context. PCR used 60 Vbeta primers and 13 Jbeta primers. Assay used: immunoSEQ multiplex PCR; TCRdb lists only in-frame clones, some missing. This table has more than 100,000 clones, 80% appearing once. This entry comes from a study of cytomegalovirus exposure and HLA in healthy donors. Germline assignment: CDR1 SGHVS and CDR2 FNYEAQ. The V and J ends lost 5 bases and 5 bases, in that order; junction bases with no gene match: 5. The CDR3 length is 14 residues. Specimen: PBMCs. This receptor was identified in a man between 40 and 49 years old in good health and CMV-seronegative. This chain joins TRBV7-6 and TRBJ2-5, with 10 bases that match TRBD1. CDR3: CASSQRTGGETQYF. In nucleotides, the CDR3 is TGTGCCAGCAGCCAGCGGACAGGGGGGGAGACCCAGTACTTC.